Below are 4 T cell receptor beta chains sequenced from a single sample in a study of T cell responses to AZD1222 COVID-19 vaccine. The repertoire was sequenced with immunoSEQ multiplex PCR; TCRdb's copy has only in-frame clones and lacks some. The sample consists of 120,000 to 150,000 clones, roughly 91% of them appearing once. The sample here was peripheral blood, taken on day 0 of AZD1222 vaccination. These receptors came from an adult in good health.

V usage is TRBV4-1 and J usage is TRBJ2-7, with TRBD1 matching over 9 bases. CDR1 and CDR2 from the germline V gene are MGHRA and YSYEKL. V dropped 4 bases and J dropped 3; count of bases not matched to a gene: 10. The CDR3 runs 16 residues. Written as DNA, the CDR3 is TGCGCCAGCAGCCTACCCTCGGGACAGGGAAACTACGAGCAGTACTTC. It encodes CASSLPSGQGNYEQYF.

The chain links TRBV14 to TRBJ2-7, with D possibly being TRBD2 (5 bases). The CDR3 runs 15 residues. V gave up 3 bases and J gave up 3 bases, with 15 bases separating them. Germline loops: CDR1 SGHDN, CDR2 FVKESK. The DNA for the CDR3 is TGTGCCAGCAGCCACCAGGAGGCGGGTCTCTACGAGCAGTACTTC. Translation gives CASSHQEAGLYEQYF.

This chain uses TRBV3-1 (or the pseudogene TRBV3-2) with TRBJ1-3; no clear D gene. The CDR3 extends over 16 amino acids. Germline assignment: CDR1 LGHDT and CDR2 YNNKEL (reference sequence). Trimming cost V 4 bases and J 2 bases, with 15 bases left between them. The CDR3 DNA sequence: TGTGCCAGCAGCCCCCGATCGACTGGGACTGGAAACACCATATATTTT. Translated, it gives CASSPRSTGTGNTIYF.

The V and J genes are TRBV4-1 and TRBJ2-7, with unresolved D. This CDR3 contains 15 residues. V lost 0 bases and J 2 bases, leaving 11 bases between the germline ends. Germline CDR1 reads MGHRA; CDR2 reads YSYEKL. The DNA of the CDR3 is TGCGCCAGCAGCCAAGATAAGTCCTCCACCTACGAGCAGTACTTC. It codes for CASSQDKSSTYEQYF.